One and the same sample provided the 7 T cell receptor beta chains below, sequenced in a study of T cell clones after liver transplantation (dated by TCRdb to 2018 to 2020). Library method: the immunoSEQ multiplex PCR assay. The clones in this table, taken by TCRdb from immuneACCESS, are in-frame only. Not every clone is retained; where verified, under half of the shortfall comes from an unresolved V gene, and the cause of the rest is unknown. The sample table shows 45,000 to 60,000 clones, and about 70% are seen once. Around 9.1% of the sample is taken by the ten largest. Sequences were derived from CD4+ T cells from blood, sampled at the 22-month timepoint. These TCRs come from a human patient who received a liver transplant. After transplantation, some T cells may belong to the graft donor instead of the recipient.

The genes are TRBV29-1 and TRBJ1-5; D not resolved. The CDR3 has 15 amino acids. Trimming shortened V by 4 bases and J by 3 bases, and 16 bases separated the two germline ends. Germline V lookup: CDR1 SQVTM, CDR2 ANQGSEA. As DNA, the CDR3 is TGCAGCGTTGGGGAGGGCGGGTCTCCCAATCAGCCCCAGCATTTT. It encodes CSVGEGGSPNQPQHF.

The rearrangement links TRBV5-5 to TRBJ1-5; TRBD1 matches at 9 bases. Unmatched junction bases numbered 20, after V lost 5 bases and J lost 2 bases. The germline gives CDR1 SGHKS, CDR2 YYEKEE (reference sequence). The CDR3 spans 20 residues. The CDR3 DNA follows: TGTGCCAGCAGTTACGTCCGTACAGGGGGCATCAATAGCGGCAATCAGCCCCAGCATTTT. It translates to CASSYVRTGGINSGNQPQHF.

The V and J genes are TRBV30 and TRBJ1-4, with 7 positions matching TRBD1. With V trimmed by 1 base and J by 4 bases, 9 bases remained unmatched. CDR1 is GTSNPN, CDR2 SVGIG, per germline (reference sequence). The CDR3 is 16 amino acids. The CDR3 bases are TGTGCCTGGAGTGACCCGAGGGGGCGGCATAATGAAAAACTGTTTTTT. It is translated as CAWSDPRGRHNEKLFF. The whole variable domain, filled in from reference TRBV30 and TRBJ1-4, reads SQTIHQWPATLVQPVGSPLSLECTVEGTSNPNLYWYRQAAGRGLQLLFYSVGIGQISSEVPQNLSASRPQDRQFILSSKKLLLSDSGFYLCAWSDPRGRHNEKLFFGSGTQLSVL.

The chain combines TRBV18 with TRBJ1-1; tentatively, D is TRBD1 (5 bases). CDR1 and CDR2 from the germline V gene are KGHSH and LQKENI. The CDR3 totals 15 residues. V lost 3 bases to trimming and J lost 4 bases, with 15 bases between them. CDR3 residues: CASSPPLGAGTEAFF. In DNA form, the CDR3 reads TGTGCCAGCTCACCCCCCCTCGGGGCGGGCACTGAAGCTTTCTTT.

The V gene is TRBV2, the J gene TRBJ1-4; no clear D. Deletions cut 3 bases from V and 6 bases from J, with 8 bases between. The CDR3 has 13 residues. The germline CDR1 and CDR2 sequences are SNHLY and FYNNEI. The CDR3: CASSDAGDEKLFF. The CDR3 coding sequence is TGTGCCAGCAGTGATGCAGGCGATGAAAAACTGTTTTTT.

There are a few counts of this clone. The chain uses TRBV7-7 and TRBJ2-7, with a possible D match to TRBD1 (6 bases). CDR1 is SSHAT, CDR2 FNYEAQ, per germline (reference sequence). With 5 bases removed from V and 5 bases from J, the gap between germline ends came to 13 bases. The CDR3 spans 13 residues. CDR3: CASSLSQGHEQYF. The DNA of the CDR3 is TGTGCCAGCAGCCTTTCTCAGGGGCACGAGCAGTACTTC. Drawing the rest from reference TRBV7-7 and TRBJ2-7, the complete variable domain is GAGVSQSPRYKVTKRGQDVTLRCDPISSHATLYWYQQALGQGPEFLTYFNYEAQPDKSGLPSDRFSAERPEGSISTLTIQRTEQRDSAMYRCASSLSQGHEQYFGPGTRLTVT.

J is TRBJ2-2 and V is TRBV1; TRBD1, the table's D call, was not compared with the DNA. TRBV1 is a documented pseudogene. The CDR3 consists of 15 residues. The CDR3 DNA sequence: TGCACCAGCAGCCAAGATGCAGGGAACACCGGGGAGCTGTTTTTT. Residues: CTSSQDAGNTGELFF.